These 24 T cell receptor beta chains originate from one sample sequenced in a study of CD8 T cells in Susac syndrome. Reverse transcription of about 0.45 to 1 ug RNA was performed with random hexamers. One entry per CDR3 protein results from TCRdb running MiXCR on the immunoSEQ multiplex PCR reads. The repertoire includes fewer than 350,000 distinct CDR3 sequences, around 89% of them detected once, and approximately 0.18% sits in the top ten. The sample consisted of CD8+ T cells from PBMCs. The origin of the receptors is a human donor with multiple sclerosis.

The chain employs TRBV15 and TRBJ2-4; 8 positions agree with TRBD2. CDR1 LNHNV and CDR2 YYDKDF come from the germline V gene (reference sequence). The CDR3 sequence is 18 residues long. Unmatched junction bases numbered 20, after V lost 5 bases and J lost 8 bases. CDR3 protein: CATSALPALAGPRDIQYF. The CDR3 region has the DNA TGTGCCACCAGCGCCCTCCCCGCCTTAGCGGGACCCCGCGACATTCAGTACTTC.

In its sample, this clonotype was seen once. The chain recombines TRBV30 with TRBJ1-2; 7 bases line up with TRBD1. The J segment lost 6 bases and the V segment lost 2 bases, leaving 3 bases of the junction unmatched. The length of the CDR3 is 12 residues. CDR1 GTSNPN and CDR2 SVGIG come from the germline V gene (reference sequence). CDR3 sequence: CAWSRQGDGYTF. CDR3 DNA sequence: TGTGCCTGGAGTCGGCAGGGGGATGGCTACACCTTC. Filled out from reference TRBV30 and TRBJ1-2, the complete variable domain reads SQTIHQWPATLVQPVGSPLSLECTVEGTSNPNLYWYRQAAGRGLQLLFYSVGIGQISSEVPQNLSASRPQDRQFILSSKKLLLSDSGFYLCAWSRQGDGYTFGSGTRLTVV.

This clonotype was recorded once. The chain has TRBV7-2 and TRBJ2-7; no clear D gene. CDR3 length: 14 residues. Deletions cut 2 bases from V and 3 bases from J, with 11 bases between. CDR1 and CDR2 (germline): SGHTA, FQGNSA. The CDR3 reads CASSLSNVFYEQYF. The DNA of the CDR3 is TGTGCCAGCAGCTTAAGTAACGTCTTCTACGAGCAGTACTTC.

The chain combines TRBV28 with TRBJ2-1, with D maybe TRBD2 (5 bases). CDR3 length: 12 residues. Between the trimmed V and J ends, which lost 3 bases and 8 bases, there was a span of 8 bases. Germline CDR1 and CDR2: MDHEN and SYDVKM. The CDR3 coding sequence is TGTGCCAGCAGTTTTTCTAGCTATGAGCAGTTCTTC. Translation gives CASSFSSYEQFF.

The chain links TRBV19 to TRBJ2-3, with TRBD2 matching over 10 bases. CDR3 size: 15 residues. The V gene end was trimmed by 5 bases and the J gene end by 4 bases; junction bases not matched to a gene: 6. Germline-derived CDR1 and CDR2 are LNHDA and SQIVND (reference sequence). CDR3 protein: CASSRLAGVADTQYF. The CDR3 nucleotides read TGTGCCAGTAGTCGCCTAGCGGGAGTGGCAGATACGCAGTATTTT.

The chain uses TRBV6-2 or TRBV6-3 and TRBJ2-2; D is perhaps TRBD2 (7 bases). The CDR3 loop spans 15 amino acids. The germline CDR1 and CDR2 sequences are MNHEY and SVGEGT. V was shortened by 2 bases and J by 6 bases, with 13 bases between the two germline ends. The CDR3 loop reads CASSYASGGSGELFF. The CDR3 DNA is TGTGCCAGCAGTTACGCGTCGGGGGGCTCCGGGGAGCTGTTTTTT.

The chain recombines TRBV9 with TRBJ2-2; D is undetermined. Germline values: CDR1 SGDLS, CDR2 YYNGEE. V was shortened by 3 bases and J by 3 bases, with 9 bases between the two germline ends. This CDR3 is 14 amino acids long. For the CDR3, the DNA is TGTGCCAGCAGCGAAAAGGAGTACACCGGGGAGCTGTTTTTT. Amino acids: CASSEKEYTGELFF.

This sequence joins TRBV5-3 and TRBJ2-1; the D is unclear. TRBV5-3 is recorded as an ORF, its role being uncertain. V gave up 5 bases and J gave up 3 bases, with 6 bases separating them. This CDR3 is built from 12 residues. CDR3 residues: CARSLIYNEQFF. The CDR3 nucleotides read TGTGCCAGAAGTTTGATCTACAATGAGCAGTTCTTC.

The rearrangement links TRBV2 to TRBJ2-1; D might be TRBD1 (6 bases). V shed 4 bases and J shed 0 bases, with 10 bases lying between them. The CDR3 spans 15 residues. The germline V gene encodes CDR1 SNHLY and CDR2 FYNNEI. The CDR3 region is CASSGTDSSYNEQFF. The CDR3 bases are TGTGCCAGCAGTGGGACAGATAGCTCCTACAATGAGCAGTTCTTC. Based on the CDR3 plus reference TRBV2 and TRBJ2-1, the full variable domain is EPEVTQTPSHQVTQMGQEVILRCVPISNHLYFYWYRQILGQKVEFLVSFYNNEISEKSEIFDDQFSVERPDGSNFTLKIRSTKLEDSAMYFCASSGTDSSYNEQFFGPGTRLTVL.

CDR3 DNA sequence: TGTGCCAGCAGTTTATCCCAGCGCCTCAATCAGCCCCAGCATTTT. Residues: CASSLSQRLNQPQHF. The chain combines TRBV6-2 or TRBV6-3 with TRBJ1-5, with D uncertain. The CDR3 covers 15 residues. The germline gives CDR1 MNHEY, CDR2 SVGEGT. The V and J ends lost 4 bases and 3 bases respectively, with 13 bases between them.

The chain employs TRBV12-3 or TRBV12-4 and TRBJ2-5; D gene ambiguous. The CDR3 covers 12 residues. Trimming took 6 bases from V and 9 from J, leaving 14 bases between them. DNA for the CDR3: TGTGCCAGCAGCCCAGACCCCTACCCCCAGTACTTC. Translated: CASSPDPYPQYF.

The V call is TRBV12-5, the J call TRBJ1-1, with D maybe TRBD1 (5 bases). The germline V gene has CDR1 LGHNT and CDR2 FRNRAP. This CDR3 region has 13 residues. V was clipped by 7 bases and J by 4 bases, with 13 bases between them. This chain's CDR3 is CASAALGGTEAFF. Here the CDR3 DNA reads TGTGCTAGTGCCGCATTGGGGGGCACTGAAGCTTTCTTT.

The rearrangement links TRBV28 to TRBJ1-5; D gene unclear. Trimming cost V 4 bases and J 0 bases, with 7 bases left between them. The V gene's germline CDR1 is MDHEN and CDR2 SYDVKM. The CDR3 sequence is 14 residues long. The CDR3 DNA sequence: TGTGCCAGCAGTTGGACGGATAGCAATCAGCCCCAGCATTTT. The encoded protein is CASSWTDSNQPQHF. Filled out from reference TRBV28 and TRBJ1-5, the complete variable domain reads DVKVTQSSRYLVKRTGEKVFLECVQDMDHENMFWYRQDPGLGLRLIYFSYDVKMKEKGDIPEGYSVSREKKERFSLILESASTNQTSMYLCASSWTDSNQPQHFGDGTRLSIL.

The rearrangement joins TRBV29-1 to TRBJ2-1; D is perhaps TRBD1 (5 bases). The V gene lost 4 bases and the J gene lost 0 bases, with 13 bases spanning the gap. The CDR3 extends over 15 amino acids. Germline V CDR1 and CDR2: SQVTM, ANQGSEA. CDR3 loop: CSVGPTVSSYNEQFF. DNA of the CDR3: TGCAGCGTTGGGCCGACAGTCAGCTCCTACAATGAGCAGTTCTTC.

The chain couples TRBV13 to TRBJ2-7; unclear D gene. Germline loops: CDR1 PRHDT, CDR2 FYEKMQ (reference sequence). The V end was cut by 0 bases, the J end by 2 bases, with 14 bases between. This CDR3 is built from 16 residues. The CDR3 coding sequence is TGTGCCAGCAGCTTAGGCCTGGGCACGAGAGCCTACGAGCAGTACTTC. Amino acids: CASSLGLGTRAYEQYF.

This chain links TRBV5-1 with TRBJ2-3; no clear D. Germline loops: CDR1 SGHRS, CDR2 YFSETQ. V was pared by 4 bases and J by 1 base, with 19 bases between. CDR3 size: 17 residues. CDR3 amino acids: CASSLNPHYRGTDTQYF. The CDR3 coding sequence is TGCGCCAGCAGCCTAAACCCACACTACCGCGGCACAGATACGCAGTATTTT.

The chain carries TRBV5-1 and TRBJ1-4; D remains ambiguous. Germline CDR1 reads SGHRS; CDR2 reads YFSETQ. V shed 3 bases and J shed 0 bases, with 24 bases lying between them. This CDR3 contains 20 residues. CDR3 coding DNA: TGCGCCAGCAGCTCGCCCCAGGAGGGCCCCACCTTGGCAACTAATGAAAAACTGTTTTTT. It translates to CASSSPQEGPTLATNEKLFF.

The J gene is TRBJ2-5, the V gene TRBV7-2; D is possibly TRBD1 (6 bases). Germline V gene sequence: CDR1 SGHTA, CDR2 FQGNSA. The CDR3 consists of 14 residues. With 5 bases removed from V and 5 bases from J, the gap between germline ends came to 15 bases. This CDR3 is CASSDPQGGETQYF. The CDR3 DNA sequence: TGTGCCAGCAGCGACCCACAGGGCGGGGAGACCCAGTACTTC.

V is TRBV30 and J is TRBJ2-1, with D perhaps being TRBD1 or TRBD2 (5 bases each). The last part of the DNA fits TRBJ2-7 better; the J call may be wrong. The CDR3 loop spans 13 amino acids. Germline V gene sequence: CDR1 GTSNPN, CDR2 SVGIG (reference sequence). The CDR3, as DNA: TGTGCCTGGACGACCGGGGCTCTCTACGAGCAGTACTTC. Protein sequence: CAWTTGALYEQYF.

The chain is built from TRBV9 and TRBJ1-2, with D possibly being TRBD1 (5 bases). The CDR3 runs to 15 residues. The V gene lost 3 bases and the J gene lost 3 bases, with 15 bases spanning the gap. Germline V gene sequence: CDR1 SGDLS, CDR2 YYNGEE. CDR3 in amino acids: CASSGRRGEDYGYTF. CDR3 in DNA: TGTGCCAGCAGCGGTCGCCGGGGGGAAGACTATGGCTACACCTTC. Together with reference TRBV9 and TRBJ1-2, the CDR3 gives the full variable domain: DSGVTQTPKHLITATGQRVTLRCSPRSGDLSVYWYQQSLDQGLQFLIQYYNGEERAKGNILERFSAQQFPDLHSELNLSSLELGDSALYFCASSGRRGEDYGYTFGSGTRLTVV.

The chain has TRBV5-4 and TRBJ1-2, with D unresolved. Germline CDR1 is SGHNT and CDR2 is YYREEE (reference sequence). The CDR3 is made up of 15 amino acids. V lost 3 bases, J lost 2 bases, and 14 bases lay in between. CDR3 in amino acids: CASSWQGSANYGYTF. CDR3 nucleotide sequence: TGTGCCAGCAGCTGGCAAGGGAGTGCCAACTATGGCTACACCTTC. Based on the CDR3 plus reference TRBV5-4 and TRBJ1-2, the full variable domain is ETGVTQSPTHLIKTRGQQVTLRCSSQSGHNTVSWYQQALGQGPQFIFQYYREEENGRGNFPPRFSGLQFPNYSSELNVNALELDDSALYLCASSWQGSANYGYTFGSGTRLTVV.

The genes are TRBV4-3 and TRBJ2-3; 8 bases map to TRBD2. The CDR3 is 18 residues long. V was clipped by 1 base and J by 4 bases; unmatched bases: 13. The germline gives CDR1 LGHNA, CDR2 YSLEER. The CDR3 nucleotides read TGCGCCAGCAGCCAAGCGACCCCGAGCGGGAGCCACCCAGATACGCAGTATTTT. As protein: CASSQATPSGSHPDTQYF.

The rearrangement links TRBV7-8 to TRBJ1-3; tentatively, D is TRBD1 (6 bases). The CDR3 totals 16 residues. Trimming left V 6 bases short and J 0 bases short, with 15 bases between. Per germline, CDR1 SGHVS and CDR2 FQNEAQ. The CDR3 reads CASSPIVQGSGNTIYF. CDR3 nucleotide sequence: TGTGCCAGCAGTCCCATCGTACAGGGCTCTGGAAACACCATATATTTT.

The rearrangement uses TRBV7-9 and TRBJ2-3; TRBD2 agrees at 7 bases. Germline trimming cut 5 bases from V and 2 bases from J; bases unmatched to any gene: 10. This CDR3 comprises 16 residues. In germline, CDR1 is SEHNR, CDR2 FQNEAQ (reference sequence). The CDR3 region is CASSGEPAGVTDTQYF. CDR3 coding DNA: TGTGCCAGCAGCGGAGAGCCGGCGGGAGTCACAGATACGCAGTATTTT. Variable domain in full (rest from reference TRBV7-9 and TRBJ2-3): DTGVSQNPRHKITKRGQNVTFRCDPISEHNRLYWYRQTLGQGPEFLTYFQNEAQLEKSRLLSDRFSAERPKGSFSTLEIQRTEQGDSAMYLCASSGEPAGVTDTQYFGPGTRLTVL.